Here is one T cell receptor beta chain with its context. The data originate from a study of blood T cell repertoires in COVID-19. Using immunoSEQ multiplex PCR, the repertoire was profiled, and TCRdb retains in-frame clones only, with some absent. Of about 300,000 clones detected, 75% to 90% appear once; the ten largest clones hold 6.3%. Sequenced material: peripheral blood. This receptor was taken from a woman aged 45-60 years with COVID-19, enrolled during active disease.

The CDR3 reads CASSRRTGVVNTEAFF. In nucleotides, the CDR3 is TGTGCCAGCAGCCGAAGGACAGGGGTGGTGAACACTGAAGCTTTCTTT. This chain connects TRBV28 to TRBJ1-1; 9 bases agree with TRBD1. The CDR3 spans 16 residues. The trim removed 6 bases at V and 0 bases at J, leaving 8 bases unmatched. The germline CDR1 and CDR2 sequences are MDHEN and SYDVKM.